These T cell receptor beta chains were read from a single sample in a study of cytomegalovirus exposure and HLA in healthy donors. This table comes from immunoSEQ multiplex PCR, and its TCRdb copy is limited to in-frame clones, with some not included. The sample lists 250,000 to 350,000 clones; roughly 85% were seen once. Sequencing was done on a sample of PBMCs. These receptors all come from a man between 40 and 49 years old in good health and CMV-seropositive. Each CDR3 is given with its conserved first and last residue. A D gene is named only where the DNA matches it firmly. Where a row states a size, it is once, few, many or the class of an expanded clone; other rows omit it.

clone_size,v_call,d_call,j_call,cdr3_nt,cdr3_aa
once,TRBV6-5,NA,TRBJ1-4,TGTGCCAGCAGTTACTACGGGGGGCTGAATGAAAAACTGTTTTTT,CASSYYGGLNEKLFF
NA,TRBV4-1,NA,TRBJ1-2,TGCGCCAGCAGCCAAGGTGGACAGCCCGTACCCTATAACTATGGCTACACCTTC,CASSQGGQPVPYNYGYTF
NA,TRBV29-1,TRBD1,TRBJ2-1,TGCAGCGTTGAAAAACAGGGGGATGGACTCAATGAGCAGTTCTTC,CSVEKQGDGLNEQFF
NA,TRBV28,TRBD2,TRBJ2-3,TGTGCCAGCAGTCCCGGGACTAGCGGGTTCACAGATACGCAGTATTTT,CASSPGTSGFTDTQYF
NA,TRBV7-2,TRBD1,TRBJ1-2,TGTGCCAGCAGCTTCATGACAGGGGACTATGGCTACACCTTC,CASSFMTGDYGYTF
NA,TRBV7-9,NA,TRBJ1-1,TGTGCCAGCAGCTTTTTTTCTAACACTGAAGCTTTCTTT,CASSFFSNTEAFF
once,TRBV7-9,NA,TRBJ2-7,TGTGCCAGCAGCCAAAGCGGGCAGTTCGAGCAGTACTTC,CASSQSGQFEQYF
few,TRBV6-6,NA,TRBJ2-7,TGTGCCACCGCACTCTACAGGGCCGGGGAGCAGTACTTC,CATALYRAGEQYF
NA,TRBV4-1,NA,TRBJ2-7,TGCGCCAGCAGCCATAAGTCCGGGACCCTGGGGAGGGAGCAGTACTTC,CASSHKSGTLGREQYF
NA,TRBV5-1,TRBD1,TRBJ2-5,TGCGCCAGCAGCTCAACCCCCTTTAACAGGGGCCTGTACCAAGAGACCCAGTACTTC,CASSSTPFNRGLYQETQYF
NA,TRBV29-1,NA,TRBJ1-5,TGCAGCGTTGGGGTGGGGCAGGGCAATCAGCCCCAGCATTTT,CSVGVGQGNQPQHF
NA,TRBV7-9,NA,TRBJ2-5,TGTGCCAGCAGCTTTCCCACCGTTAGCCAAGAGACCCAGTACTTC,CASSFPTVSQETQYF
NA,TRBV10-3,TRBD1,TRBJ1-2,TGTGCCATCAGAGAGGACAGGGTAGATGGCTACACCTTC,CAIREDRVDGYTF
NA,TRBV27,NA,TRBJ2-3,TGTGCCAGCAGTTCAAAGCGGTCGGATACGCAGTATTTT,CASSSKRSDTQYF
NA,TRBV5-4,TRBD2,TRBJ2-4,TGTGCCAGCAGCATTACGGGAGGGGAAAACATTCAGTACTTC,CASSITGGENIQYF
NA,TRBV7-6,TRBD1,TRBJ1-1,TGTGCCAGCAGCGCTTGGACAGGCGACACTGAAGCTTTCTTT,CASSAWTGDTEAFF
NA,TRBV9,NA,TRBJ1-3,TGTGCCAGCAGCGTAGAGGGTCAGGGCGGAAACACCATATATTTT,CASSVEGQGGNTIYF
once,TRBV2,NA,TRBJ2-7,TGTGCCAGCAGCAGGGAACCCTACGAGCAGTACTTC,CASSREPYEQYF
NA,TRBV7-8,NA,TRBJ1-5,TGTGCCAGCAGCCGCAGCGCTCGGCCCCAGCATTTT,CASSRSARPQHF
NA,TRBV28,TRBD1,TRBJ2-1,TGTGCCAGCAGTTTGGACAGGGGAGGTATAAATGAGCAGTTCTTC,CASSLDRGGINEQFF
NA,TRBV4-1,NA,TRBJ2-7,TGCGCCAGCAGCCATCAGACAGGATCCTACGAGCAGTACTTC,CASSHQTGSYEQYF
NA,TRBV6-5,TRBD2,TRBJ2-7,TGTGCCAGCAGCCAAACTAGCGGGGGTGACGAGCAGTACTTC,CASSQTSGGDEQYF
NA,TRBV5-1,NA,TRBJ1-5,TGCGCCAGCAGCTTGGTAGCGGGAAGCAATCAGCCCCAGCATTTT,CASSLVAGSNQPQHF